The clone carrying this TCR beta chain came up a few times. Its antigen is not known. Amplification used 60 Vbeta primers and 13 Jbeta primers. Repertoires were generated with immunoSEQ multiplex PCR, while TCRdb's copy carries only in-frame clones and drops some. The sample lists approximately 130,000 clones, under 10% seen once, with over 6.5% in the top ten. The data were taken from a study of cytomegalovirus exposure and HLA in healthy donors. Points from the study as a whole: Testing in vitro showed three CMV-associated chains specific for CMV antigens. Among TCR sequences, most were rare, though some public TCRs appeared in many donors. TCR beta chain V- and J-gene trimming was linked, in a later analysis, to a missense variant in DCLRE1C.

The CDR3 extends over 14 amino acids. Deletions cut 2 bases from V and 8 bases from J, with 11 bases between. The germline V gene has CDR1 SGHRS and CDR2 YFSETQ. Material: PBMCs. The source is a woman between 40 and 55 years old in good health and CMV-seropositive. V is TRBV5-1 and J is TRBJ1-6, with D possibly matching TRBD1 (6 bases). The CDR3 DNA reads as TGCGCCAGCAGCTTTGGGGACATTGATTCACCCCTCCACTTT. Translated: CASSFGDIDSPLHF.